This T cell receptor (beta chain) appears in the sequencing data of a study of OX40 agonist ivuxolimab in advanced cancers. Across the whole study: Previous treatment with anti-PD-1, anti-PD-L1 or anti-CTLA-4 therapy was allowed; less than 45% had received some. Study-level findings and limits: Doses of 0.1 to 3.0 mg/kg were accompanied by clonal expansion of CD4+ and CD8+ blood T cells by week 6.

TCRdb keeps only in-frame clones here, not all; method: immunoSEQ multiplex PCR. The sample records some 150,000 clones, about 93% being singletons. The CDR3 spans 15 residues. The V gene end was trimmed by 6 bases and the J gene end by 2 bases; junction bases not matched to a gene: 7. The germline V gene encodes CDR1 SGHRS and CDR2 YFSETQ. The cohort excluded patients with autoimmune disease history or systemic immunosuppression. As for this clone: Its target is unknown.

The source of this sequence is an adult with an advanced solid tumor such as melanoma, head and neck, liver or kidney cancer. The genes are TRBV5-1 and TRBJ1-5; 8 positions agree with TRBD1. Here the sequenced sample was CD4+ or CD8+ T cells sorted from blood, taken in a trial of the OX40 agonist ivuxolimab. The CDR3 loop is CASNLPGGGNQPQHF. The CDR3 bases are TGCGCCAGCAATCTCCCAGGGGGCGGCAATCAGCCCCAGCATTTT.